These 8 T cell receptor beta chains were sequenced from one sample in a study of T-cell memory formation after mild COVID-19. TCRdb reprocessed the 5' RACE reads via MiXCR and lists one record per CDR3 protein. The sample has over 450,000 distinct CDR3 sequences, roughly 20% seen once. The sequenced material came from PBMCs or a T cell subset sorted from them (not recorded which). These receptors originate from an adult woman who had mild COVID-19 (a few samples of this study predate the infection). Cell type and time point are not known.

Only a few counts were recorded for this clonotype. The chain is built from TRBV29-1 and TRBJ1-4; maybe TRBD1 (5 bases). Per germline, CDR1 SQVTM and CDR2 ANQGSEA. Between the trimmed V and J ends, which lost 7 bases and 5 bases, there was a span of 11 bases. This CDR3 is built from 12 residues. CDR3 sequence reads: CSADEGNEKLFF. In nucleotides, the CDR3 is TGCAGCGCTGACGAGGGGAATGAAAAACTGTTTTTT. Full variable domain (remainder filled in from reference TRBV29-1 and TRBJ1-4): SAVISQKPSRDICQRGTSLTIQCQVDSQVTMMFWYRQQPGQSLTLIATANQGSEATYESGFVIDKFPISRPNLTFSTLTVSNMSPEDSSIYLCSADEGNEKLFFGSGTQLSVL.

This clonotype was seen only a few times. J is TRBJ1-1 and V is TRBV6-1; no reliable D call. V dropped 7 bases and J dropped 1 base, with 13 bases sitting between them. The CDR3 consists of 14 residues. Germline-derived CDR1 and CDR2 are MNHNS and SASEGT. The CDR3 DNA is TGTGCCAGCAACAAGGACCCTGCGAACACTGAAGCTTTCTTT. Translation: CASNKDPANTEAFF.

The rearrangement joins TRBV7-2 to TRBJ2-1, with 13 bases fitting TRBD2. Per germline, CDR1 SGHTA and CDR2 FQGNSA. V was pared by 5 bases and J by 6 bases, with 7 bases of the junction left unmatched. This CDR3 has 16 residues. CDR3 sequence (DNA): TGTGCCAGCAGCCTGGGACTAGCGGGATGGGTCAATGAGCAGTTCTTC. Encoded protein: CASSLGLAGWVNEQFF.

The chain joins TRBV29-1 to TRBJ2-3, with 8 bases lining up with TRBD1. Trimming at V came to 3 bases and at J to 4 bases, leaving 9 bases not matched to a gene. The CDR3 has 15 amino acids. Germline V CDR1 and CDR2: SQVTM, ANQGSEA. The CDR3 DNA reads TGCAGCGTTGATCTTAGGACAGGGAAACCAGATACGCAGTATTTT. As protein: CSVDLRTGKPDTQYF.

The V gene is TRBV9, the J gene TRBJ2-7; 10 bases line up with TRBD2. The CDR3 spans 15 residues. Germline-derived CDR1 and CDR2 are SGDLS and YYNGEE. Germline trimming cut 4 bases from V and 5 bases from J; bases unmatched to any gene: 9. Written as DNA, the CDR3 is TGTGCCAGCAGCAAGTTAGCGGGAGGCGTGGACGAGCAGTACTTC. This sequence encodes CASSKLAGGVDEQYF.

This clonotype was observed at least ten times. Here the CDR3 DNA reads TGTGCCAGCAGTCCCAGGACAGAGTCCGGGGAGCTGTTTTTT. This codes for CASSPRTESGELFF. The V gene is TRBV12-3 or TRBV12-4, the J gene TRBJ2-2; D perhaps matches TRBD1 (6 bases). The CDR3 length is 14 residues. V was clipped by 5 bases and J by 6 bases, with 13 bases between them.

This chain's CDR3 is CASSLRTSGRPWGQETQYF. For the CDR3, the DNA is TGTGCCAGCAGCCTCCGGACTAGCGGGAGGCCTTGGGGCCAAGAGACCCAGTACTTC. The chain couples TRBV6-2 or TRBV6-3 to TRBJ2-5, with 14 bases aligning to TRBD2. Trimming at V came to 6 bases and at J to 1 base, leaving 13 bases not matched to a gene. The CDR3 spans 19 residues. Germline loops: CDR1 MNHEY, CDR2 SVGEGT.

Only a few counts were recorded for this clonotype. V is TRBV5-1 and J is TRBJ2-7, with D hard to call. The CDR3 spans 13 residues. V was shortened by 3 bases and J by 0 bases, with 7 bases between the two germline ends. Germline V lookup: CDR1 SGHRS, CDR2 YFSETQ. This chain's CDR3 is CASSWSSSYEQYF. As DNA, the CDR3 is TGCGCCAGCAGCTGGAGTAGCTCCTACGAGCAGTACTTC. The complete variable domain, with remaining parts taken from reference TRBV5-1 and TRBJ2-7, reads KAGVTQTPRYLIKTRGQQVTLSCSPISGHRSVSWYQQTPGQGLQFLFEYFSETQRNKGNFPGRFSGRQFSNSRSEMNVSTLELGDSALYLCASSWSSSYEQYFGPGTRLTVT.